A single sample is the source of the 12 T cell receptor beta chains below, sequenced in a study of T cells in Graves' hyperthyroidism and ophthalmopathy. Amplification of TCR beta CDR3 regions used RNA as the template. The TCR CDR3 first-round RT-PCR relied on the HTBI primer set. TCRdb called the multiplex PCR reads again in MiXCR, with one record for every CDR3 protein. Among roughly 500,000 distinct CDR3 sequences listed, more than 45% were seen once. Sequenced input: peripheral blood or thyroid tissue (not recorded which). The receptors here all came from an adult woman with Graves' disease, either hyperthyroidism or ophthalmopathy (not recorded which).

This clonotype was seen at least ten times. The rearrangement uses TRBV13 and TRBJ1-3; D is uncertain. The germline gives CDR1 PRHDT, CDR2 FYEKMQ (reference sequence). The germline V and J ends were trimmed by 3 bases and 5 bases, with 5 bases remaining between them. The CDR3 extends over 12 amino acids. The CDR3 sequence: CASSLARNTIYF. For the CDR3, the DNA is TGTGCCAGCAGCTTGGCCAGAAACACCATATATTTT.

This rearrangement joins TRBV6-5 to TRBJ2-5, with unresolved D. CDR3 length: 12 amino acids. Looked up from germline, CDR1 is MNHEY and CDR2 is SVGAGI. Trimming took 6 bases from V and 2 from J, leaving 7 bases between them. The CDR3 sequence: CASRARQETQYF. The DNA for the CDR3 is TGTGCCAGCAGGGCCAGGCAAGAGACCCAGTACTTC.

This clonotype was observed a handful of times. Possible read error: a much larger clone is one base away. V is TRBV6-5 and J is TRBJ1-5, with D uncertain. Germline V gives CDR1 MNHEY, CDR2 SVGAGI. V was shortened by 2 bases and J by 5 bases, with 7 bases between the two germline ends. The length of the CDR3 is 13 residues. The CDR3 DNA sequence: TGTGCCAGCAGTTACGACCGGTATCAGCCCCAGCATTTT. This codes for CASSYDRYQPQHF.

The chain is built from TRBV5-1 and TRBJ2-5; 7 bases fit TRBD2. CDR3 length: 16 amino acids. The ends lost 0 bases at V and 4 bases at J; junction bases unmatched: 9. Germline V gene sequence: CDR1 SGHRS, CDR2 YFSETQ. CDR3 sequence reads: CASSLVGGPRGETQYF. CDR3 DNA sequence: TGCGCCAGCAGCTTGGTGGGAGGGCCTCGAGGAGAGACCCAGTACTTC.

The chain recombines TRBV7-9 with TRBJ2-7; 9 bases fit TRBD1. Germline V gene data show CDR1 as SEHNR and CDR2 as FQNEAQ (reference sequence). V shed 5 bases, J shed 6 bases, and the junction held 14 bases outside the gene matches. CDR3 size: 16 residues. CDR3 DNA sequence: TGTGCCAGCAGCCGAGATGGGTCCGGGACAGGGTTCGAGCAGTACTTC. It yields the protein CASSRDGSGTGFEQYF.

This clonotype occurred many times. This sequence joins TRBV11-1 and TRBJ1-1; D not certain. Germline loops: CDR1 SGHAT, CDR2 FQDESV (reference sequence). V lost 2 bases, J lost 4 bases, and 5 bases lay in between. This CDR3 contains 12 residues. CDR3 nucleotide sequence: TGTGCCAGCAGCTTATCACGCACTGAAGCTTTCTTT. Translated, it gives CASSLSRTEAFF. The complete variable domain, with remaining parts taken from reference TRBV11-1 and TRBJ1-1, reads EAEVAQSPRYKITEKSQAVAFWCDPISGHATLYWYRQILGQGPELLVQFQDESVVDDSQLPKDRFSAERLKGVDSTLKIQPAELGDSAMYLCASSLSRTEAFFGQGTRLTVV.

Notes on this clonotype: A read error may be the cause here, since a much bigger clone is one base away. The rearrangement links TRBV29-1 to TRBJ2-2, with 9 bases lining up with TRBD2. This CDR3 comprises 15 residues. The V gene's germline CDR1 is SQVTM and CDR2 ANQGSEA. Trimming cost V 5 bases and J 9 bases; bases outside gene matches: 13. The CDR3 is CSVRSSGGDTRELFF. CDR3 nucleotide sequence: TGCAGCGTTCGAAGTAGCGGGGGAGATACCAGGGAGCTGTTTTTT.

This clonotype came up a few times. The rearrangement uses TRBV5-8 and TRBJ1-5; a possible D gene is TRBD1 (6 bases). V was cut by 5 bases and J by 3 bases, with 12 bases left in between. Germline CDR1 reads SGHTS; CDR2 reads YDEGEE. There are 14 residues in the CDR3. The chain's CDR3 is CASRWTVPNQPQHF. CDR3 nucleotides: TGTGCCAGCAGGTGGACAGTCCCCAATCAGCCCCAGCATTTT.

The J gene is TRBJ1-5, the V gene TRBV10-3; maybe TRBD1 (6 bases). The length of the CDR3 is 13 residues. Trimming removed 10 bases from V and 7 bases from J, with 17 bases in between. Germline V gives CDR1 ENHRY, CDR2 SYGVKD. The CDR3 DNA is TGTGCCAAAGTGGGGGCTAGTCAACAGCCCCAGCATTTT. Translation gives CAKVGASQQPQHF.

The V and J genes are TRBV19 and TRBJ1-6; possible D gene TRBD1, 6 bases. This CDR3 has 14 amino acids. Germline-derived CDR1 and CDR2 are LNHDA and SQIVND (reference sequence). V lost 10 bases, J lost 7 bases, and 17 bases lay in between. CDR3 nucleotide sequence: TGTGCCACTACCATGACAGGACAGAATTCACCCCTCCACTTT. It translates to CATTMTGQNSPLHF.

The V gene is TRBV29-1, the J gene TRBJ1-1; D remains unclear. Trimming took off 5 bases at V and 2 bases at J, with 9 bases between the two ends. Germline V lookup: CDR1 SQVTM, CDR2 ANQGSEA. CDR3 length: 12 amino acids. The CDR3 DNA sequence: TGCAGCGTTCTTAAGGGTAACACTGAAGCTTTCTTT. This codes for CSVLKGNTEAFF.

A few counts support this clonotype. The rearrangement links TRBV2 to TRBJ1-2; D is ambiguous. CDR1 is SNHLY, CDR2 FYNNEI, per germline. V lost 6 bases and J lost 5, with 10 bases in between. CDR3 length equals 12 residues. CDR3 in amino acids: CASRGVGYGYTF. For the CDR3, the DNA is TGTGCCAGCAGGGGAGTTGGATATGGCTACACCTTC.